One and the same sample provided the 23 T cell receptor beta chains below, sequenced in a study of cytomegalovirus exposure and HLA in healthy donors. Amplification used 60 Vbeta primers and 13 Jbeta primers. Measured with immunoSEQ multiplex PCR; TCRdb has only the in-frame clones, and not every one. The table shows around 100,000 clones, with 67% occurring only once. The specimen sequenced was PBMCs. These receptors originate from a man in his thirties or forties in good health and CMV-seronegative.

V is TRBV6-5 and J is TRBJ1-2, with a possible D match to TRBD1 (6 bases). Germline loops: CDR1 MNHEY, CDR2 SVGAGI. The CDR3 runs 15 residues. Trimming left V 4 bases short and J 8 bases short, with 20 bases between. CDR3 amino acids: CASSFRGASEEGYTF. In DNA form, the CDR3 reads TGTGCCAGCAGTTTCCGGGGGGCCTCCGAGGAGGGCTACACCTTC.

The CDR3 spells CASSSGQATEAFF. Written as DNA, the CDR3 is TGCGCCAGCAGCTCGGGACAGGCAACTGAAGCTTTCTTT. The chain carries TRBV5-1 and TRBJ1-1; 8 nucleotides agree with TRBD1. Germline V lookup: CDR1 SGHRS, CDR2 YFSETQ. The V gene end was trimmed by 3 bases and the J gene end by 5 bases; junction bases not matched to a gene: 3. This CDR3 comprises 13 residues.

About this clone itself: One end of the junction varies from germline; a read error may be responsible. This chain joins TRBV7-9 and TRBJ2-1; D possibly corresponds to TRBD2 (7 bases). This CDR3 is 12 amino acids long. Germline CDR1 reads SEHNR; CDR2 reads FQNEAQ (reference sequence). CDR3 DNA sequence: TGTTCCAGCAGCTTATGGGGGGGCGAGCAGTTCTTC. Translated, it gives CSSSLWGGEQFF.

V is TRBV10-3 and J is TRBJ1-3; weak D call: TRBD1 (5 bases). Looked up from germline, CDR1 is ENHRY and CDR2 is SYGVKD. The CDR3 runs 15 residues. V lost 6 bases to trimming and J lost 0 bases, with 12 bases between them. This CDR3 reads CAIRPAGYSGNTIYF. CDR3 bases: TGTGCCATCAGGCCTGCAGGGTACTCTGGAAACACCATATATTTT.

CDR3 sequence reads: CASSQEGTGREKLFF. The CDR3 coding sequence is TGCGCCAGCAGCCAAGAAGGGACAGGGCGTGAAAAACTGTTTTTT. The chain links TRBV4-3 to TRBJ1-4, with 9 bases that match TRBD1. This CDR3 is built from 15 residues. V shed 0 bases and J 7 bases; nucleotides not matched to a gene: 3. CDR1 is LGHNA, CDR2 YSLEER, per germline.

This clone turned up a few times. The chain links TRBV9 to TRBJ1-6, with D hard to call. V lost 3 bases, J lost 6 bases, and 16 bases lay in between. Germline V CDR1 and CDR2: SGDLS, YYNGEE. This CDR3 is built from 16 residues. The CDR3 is CASSATAQVTNSPLHF. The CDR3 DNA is TGTGCCAGCAGCGCTACGGCGCAGGTCACTAATTCACCCCTCCACTTT.

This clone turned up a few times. The CDR3 protein is CASSSGTASYEQYF. As DNA, the CDR3 is TGTGCCAGCAGCTCCGGGACAGCCTCCTACGAGCAGTACTTC. V usage is TRBV5-6 and J usage is TRBJ2-7; 7 bases match TRBD1. The germline V gene encodes CDR1 SGHDT and CDR2 YYEEEE. V lost 3 bases, J lost 0 bases, and 3 bases stayed unmatched. This CDR3 contains 14 residues.

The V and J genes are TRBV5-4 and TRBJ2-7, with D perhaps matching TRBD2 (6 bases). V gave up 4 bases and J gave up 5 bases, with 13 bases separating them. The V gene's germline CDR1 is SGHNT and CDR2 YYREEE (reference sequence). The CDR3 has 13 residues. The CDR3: CASSLVGGHEQYF. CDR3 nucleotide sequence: TGTGCCAGCAGCCTGGTGGGAGGCCACGAGCAGTACTTC.

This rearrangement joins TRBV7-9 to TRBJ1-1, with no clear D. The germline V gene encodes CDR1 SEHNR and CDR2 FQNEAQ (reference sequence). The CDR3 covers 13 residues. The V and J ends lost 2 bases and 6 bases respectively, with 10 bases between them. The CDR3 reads CASSLLGRAEAFF. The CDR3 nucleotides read TGTGCCAGCAGCTTACTAGGGAGGGCTGAAGCTTTCTTT.

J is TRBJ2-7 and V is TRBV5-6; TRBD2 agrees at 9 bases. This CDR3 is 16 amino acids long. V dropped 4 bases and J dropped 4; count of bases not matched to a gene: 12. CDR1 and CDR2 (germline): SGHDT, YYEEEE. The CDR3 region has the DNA TGTGCCAGCAGCCCAGAAGGGGCTAGCGGGGCTTACGAGCAGTACTTC. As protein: CASSPEGASGAYEQYF.

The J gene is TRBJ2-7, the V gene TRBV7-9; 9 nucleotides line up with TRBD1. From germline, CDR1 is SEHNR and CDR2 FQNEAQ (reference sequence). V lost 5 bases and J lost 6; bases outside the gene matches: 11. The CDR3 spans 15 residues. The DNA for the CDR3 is TGTGCCAGCAGCCCGGGGGACAGGGTCCCGGGCGAGCAGTACTTC. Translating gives CASSPGDRVPGEQYF.

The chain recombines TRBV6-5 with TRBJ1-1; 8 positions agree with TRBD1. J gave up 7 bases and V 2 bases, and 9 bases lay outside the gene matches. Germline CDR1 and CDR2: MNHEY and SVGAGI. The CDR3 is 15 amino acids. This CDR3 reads CASSYLSQGGLEAFF. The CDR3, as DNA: TGTGCCAGCAGTTACCTATCACAGGGGGGGCTTGAAGCTTTCTTT.

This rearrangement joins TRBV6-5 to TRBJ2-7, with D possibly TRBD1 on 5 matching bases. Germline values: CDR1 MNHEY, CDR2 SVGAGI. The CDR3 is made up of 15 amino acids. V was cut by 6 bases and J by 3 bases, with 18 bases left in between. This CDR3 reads CASRGDSLGFYEQYF. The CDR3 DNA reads TGTGCCAGCAGAGGTGACAGTCTCGGATTCTACGAGCAGTACTTC.

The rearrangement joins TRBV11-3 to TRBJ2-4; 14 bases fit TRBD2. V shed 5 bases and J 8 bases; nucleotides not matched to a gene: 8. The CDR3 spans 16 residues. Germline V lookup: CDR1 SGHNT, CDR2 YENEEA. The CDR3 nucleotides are TGTGCCAGCAGCACCTCCGGGACTAGCGGGAGTGACATTCAGTACTTC. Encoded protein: CASSTSGTSGSDIQYF.

CDR3 loop: CASSGTSAHQETQYF. The CDR3, as DNA: TGCGCCAGCAGCGGGACTAGCGCCCACCAAGAGACCCAGTACTTC. The V and J genes are TRBV5-1 and TRBJ2-5; 10 nucleotides match TRBD2. V was clipped by 4 bases and J by 0 bases; unmatched bases: 3. The CDR3 has 15 amino acids. The germline V gene has CDR1 SGHRS and CDR2 YFSETQ.

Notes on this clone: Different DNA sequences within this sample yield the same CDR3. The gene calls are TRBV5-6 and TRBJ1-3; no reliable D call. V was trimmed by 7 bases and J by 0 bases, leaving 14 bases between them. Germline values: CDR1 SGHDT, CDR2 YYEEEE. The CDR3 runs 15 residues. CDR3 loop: CASSSAGLSGNTIYF. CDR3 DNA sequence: TGTGCCAGCTCCTCGGCGGGTCTCTCTGGAAACACCATATATTTT.

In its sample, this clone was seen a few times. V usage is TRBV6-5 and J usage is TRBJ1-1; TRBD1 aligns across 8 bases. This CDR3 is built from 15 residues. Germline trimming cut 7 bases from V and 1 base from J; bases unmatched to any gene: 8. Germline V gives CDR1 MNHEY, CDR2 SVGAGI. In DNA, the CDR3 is TGTGCCAGCACCCCCAGTGGACAGGGGAACACTGAAGCTTTCTTT. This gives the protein CASTPSGQGNTEAFF.

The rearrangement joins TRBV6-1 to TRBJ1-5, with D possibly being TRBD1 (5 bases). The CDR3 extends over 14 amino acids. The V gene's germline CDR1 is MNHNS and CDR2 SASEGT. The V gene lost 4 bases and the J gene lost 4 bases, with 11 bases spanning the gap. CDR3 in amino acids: CASSAAGGNQPQHF. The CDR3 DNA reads TGTGCCAGCAGTGCGGCCGGGGGGAATCAGCCCCAGCATTTT.

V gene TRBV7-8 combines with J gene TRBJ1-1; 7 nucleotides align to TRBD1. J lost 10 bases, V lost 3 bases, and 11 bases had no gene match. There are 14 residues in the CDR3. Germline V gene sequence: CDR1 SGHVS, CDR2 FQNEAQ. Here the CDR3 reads CASSFSGTGDGAFF. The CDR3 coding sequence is TGTGCCAGCAGCTTTTCCGGAACAGGGGATGGAGCTTTCTTT.

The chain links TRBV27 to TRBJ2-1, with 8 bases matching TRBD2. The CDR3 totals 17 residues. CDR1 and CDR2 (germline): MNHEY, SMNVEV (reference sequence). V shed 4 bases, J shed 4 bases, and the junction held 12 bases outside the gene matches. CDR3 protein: CASSWGAGESHYNEQFF. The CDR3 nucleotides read TGTGCCAGCAGTTGGGGAGCGGGAGAGTCCCATTACAATGAGCAGTTCTTC.

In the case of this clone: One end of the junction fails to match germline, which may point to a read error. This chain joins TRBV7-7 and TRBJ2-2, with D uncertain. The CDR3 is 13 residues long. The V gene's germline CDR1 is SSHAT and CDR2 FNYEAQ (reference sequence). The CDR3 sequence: CASSPRITGELFF. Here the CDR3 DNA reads TGTGCTAGCAGCCCCCGTATTACCGGGGAGCTGTTTTTT. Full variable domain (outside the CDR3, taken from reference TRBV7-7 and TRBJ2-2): GAGVSQSPRYKVTKRGQDVTLRCDPISSHATLYWYQQALGQGPEFLTYFNYEAQPDKSGLPSDRFSAERPEGSISTLTIQRTEQRDSAMYRCASSPRITGELFFGEGSRLTVL.

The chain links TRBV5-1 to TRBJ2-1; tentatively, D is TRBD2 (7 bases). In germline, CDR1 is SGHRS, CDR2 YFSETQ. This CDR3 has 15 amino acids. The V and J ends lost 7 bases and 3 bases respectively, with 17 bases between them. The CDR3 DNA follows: TGCGCCAGCGACCCGGAAGGGGGGGTCTACAATGAGCAGTTCTTC. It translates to CASDPEGGVYNEQFF.

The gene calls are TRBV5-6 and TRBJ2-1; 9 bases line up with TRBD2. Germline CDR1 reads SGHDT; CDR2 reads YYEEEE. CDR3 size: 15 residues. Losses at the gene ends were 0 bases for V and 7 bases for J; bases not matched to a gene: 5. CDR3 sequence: CASSLGRLAVNEQFF. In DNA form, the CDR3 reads TGTGCCAGCAGCTTGGGGAGACTAGCGGTTAATGAGCAGTTCTTC.